The 6 T cell receptor beta chains listed next were all sequenced from one sample in a study of T cells in Graves' hyperthyroidism and ophthalmopathy. What was amplified from RNA transcripts were TCR beta CDR3 regions. In the first-round RT-PCR of the TCR CDR3, the HTBI primer set was used. TCRdb reanalysed the multiplex PCR reads using MiXCR and keeps one entry per CDR3 protein. Of about 270,000 distinct CDR3 sequences listed, about 20% are singletons. The sequencing input was blood. The receptors were sampled from a man aged 25 to 45 with Graves' ophthalmopathy.

The rearrangement joins TRBV18 to TRBJ2-7; TRBD2 matches 9 bases. After removal of 3 bases from V and 3 bases from J, the junction contained 3 bases not matched to a gene. Germline CDR1 reads KGHSH; CDR2 reads LQKENI. The CDR3 has 14 amino acids. The CDR3 is CASSPVTSGYEQYF. In nucleotides, the CDR3 is TGTGCCAGCTCACCGGTGACTAGCGGCTACGAGCAGTACTTC.

This clonotype was seen a handful of times. This CDR3 reads CSARDSIYEQYF. CDR3 nucleotide sequence: TGCAGTGCTAGAGACAGCATCTACGAGCAGTACTTC. V and J are TRBV20-1 and TRBJ2-7, with D unclear. Per germline, CDR1 DFQATT and CDR2 SNEGSKA (reference sequence). Trimming shortened V by 0 bases and J by 3 bases, and 6 bases separated the two germline ends. This CDR3 is built from 12 residues.

The chain is built from TRBV4-1 and TRBJ1-1, with D perhaps matching TRBD1 (6 bases). V lost 2 bases, J lost 8 bases, and 21 bases lay in between. Germline V gene sequence: CDR1 MGHRA, CDR2 YSYEKL. The CDR3 is 16 residues long. The CDR3: CASSQPVRGGQGEAFF. CDR3 DNA sequence: TGCGCCAGCAGCCAACCCGTCCGGGGGGGACAAGGGGAAGCTTTCTTT.

This clonotype appeared many times. The CDR3 sequence is CASSLGGLAGVNEQFF. The CDR3 DNA reads TGTGCCAGCAGCTTAGGCGGACTAGCGGGAGTCAATGAGCAGTTCTTC. This chain links TRBV11-3 with TRBJ2-1; 13 positions agree with TRBD2. The junction had 3 bases not matched to a gene; V was cut back by 1 base and J by 6 bases. The V gene's germline CDR1 is SGHNT and CDR2 YENEEA. This CDR3 comprises 16 residues.

The chain joins TRBV7-9 to TRBJ1-5; no clear D. This CDR3 has 15 residues. The germline V and J ends were trimmed by 0 bases and 2 bases, with 8 bases remaining between them. The germline gives CDR1 SEHNR, CDR2 FQNEAQ (reference sequence). CDR3 loop: CASSLAQGGNQPQHF. CDR3 in DNA: TGTGCCAGCAGCTTAGCGCAAGGTGGCAATCAGCCCCAGCATTTT. The whole variable domain, filled in from reference TRBV7-9 and TRBJ1-5, reads DTGVSQNPRHKITKRGQNVTFRCDPISEHNRLYWYRQTLGQGPEFLTYFQNEAQLEKSRLLSDRFSAERPKGSFSTLEIQRTEQGDSAMYLCASSLAQGGNQPQHFGDGTRLSIL.

V usage is TRBV24-1 and J usage is TRBJ2-1, with 9 bases identical to TRBD2. CDR1 is KGHDR, CDR2 SFDVKD, per germline. V dropped 1 base and J dropped 7; count of bases not matched to a gene: 10. The CDR3 runs to 17 residues. The CDR3 DNA sequence: TGTGCCACCAGTGATTTAGCCGGGACTAGCAGGGGTAATGAGCAGTTCTTC. Amino acid sequence: CATSDLAGTSRGNEQFF.